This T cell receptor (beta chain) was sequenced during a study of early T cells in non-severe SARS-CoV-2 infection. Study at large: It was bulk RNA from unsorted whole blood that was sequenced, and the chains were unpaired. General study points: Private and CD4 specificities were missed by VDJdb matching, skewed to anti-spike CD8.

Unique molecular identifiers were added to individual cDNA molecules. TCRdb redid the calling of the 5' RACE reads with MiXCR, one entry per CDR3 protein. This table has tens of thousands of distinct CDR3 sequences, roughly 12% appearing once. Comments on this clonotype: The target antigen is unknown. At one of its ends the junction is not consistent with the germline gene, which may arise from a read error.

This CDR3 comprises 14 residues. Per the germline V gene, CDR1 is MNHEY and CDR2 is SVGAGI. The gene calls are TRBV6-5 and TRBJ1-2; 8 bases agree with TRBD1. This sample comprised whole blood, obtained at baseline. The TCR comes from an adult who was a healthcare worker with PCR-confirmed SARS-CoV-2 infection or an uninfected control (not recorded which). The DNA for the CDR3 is TGTGCCAGCAGTTACGAACCGGGACAGGCCACGAGAGCCTTC. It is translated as CASSYEPGQATRAF.